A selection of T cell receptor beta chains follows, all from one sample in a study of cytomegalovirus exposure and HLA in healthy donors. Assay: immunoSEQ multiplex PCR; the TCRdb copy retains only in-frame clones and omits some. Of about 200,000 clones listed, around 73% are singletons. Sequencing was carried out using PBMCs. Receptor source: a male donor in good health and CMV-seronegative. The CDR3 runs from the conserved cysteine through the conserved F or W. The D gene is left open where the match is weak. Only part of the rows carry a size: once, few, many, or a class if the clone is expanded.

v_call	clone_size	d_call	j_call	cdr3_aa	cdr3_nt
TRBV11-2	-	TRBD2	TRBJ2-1	CASSSYSGRALNEQFF	TGTGCCAGCAGCTCGTATAGCGGGAGGGCCCTCAATGAGCAGTTCTTC
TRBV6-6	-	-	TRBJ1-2	CASSLSGGYTF	TGTGCCAGCAGCCTTAGTGGTGGCTACACCTTC
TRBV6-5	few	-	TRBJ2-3	CASRRGTDTQYF	TGTGCCAGCAGGAGGGGCACAGATACGCAGTATTTT
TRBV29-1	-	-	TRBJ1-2	CSVERTPNYGYTF	TGCAGCGTTGAGAGGACACCTAACTATGGCTACACCTTC
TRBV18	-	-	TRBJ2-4	CASSPPSVAKNIQYF	TGTGCCAGCTCACCACCCTCAGTAGCCAAAAACATTCAGTACTTC
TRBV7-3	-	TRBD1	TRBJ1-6	CASSLQGEGSPLHF	TGTGCCAGCAGCCTACAGGGGGAAGGTTCACCCCTCCACTTT
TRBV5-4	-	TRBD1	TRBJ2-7	CASRPGQGAYEQYF	TGTGCCAGCAGACCTGGACAGGGGGCCTACGAGCAGTACTTC
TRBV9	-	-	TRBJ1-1	CASSHKSGSDAFF	TGTGCCAGCAGCCATAAGAGCGGGTCAGATGCTTTCTTT
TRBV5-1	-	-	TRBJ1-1	CASSLGAGGNTEAFF	TGCGCCAGCAGCTTGGGAGCGGGGGGGAACACTGAAGCTTTCTTT
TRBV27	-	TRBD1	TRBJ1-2	CASSLRTGGTYGYTF	TGTGCCAGCAGTCTCCGGACAGGGGGCACCTATGGCTACACCTTC
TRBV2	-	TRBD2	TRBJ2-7	CASMPGRAPYEQYF	TGTGCCAGCATGCCCGGGAGGGCCCCCTACGAGCAGTACTTC
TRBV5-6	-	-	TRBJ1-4	CASSLLGTATNEKLFF	TGTGCCAGCAGCTTGTTAGGTACAGCAACTAATGAAAAACTGTTTTTT
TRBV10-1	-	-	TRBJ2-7	CASSESAGLHEQYF	TGCGCCAGCAGTGAGTCGGCAGGGCTTCACGAGCAGTACTTC
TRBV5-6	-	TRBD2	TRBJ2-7	CASSIAGAPYEQYF	TGTGCCAGCAGCATAGCGGGAGCCCCCTACGAGCAGTACTTC
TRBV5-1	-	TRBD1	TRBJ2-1	CASSLGTGSYNEQFF	TGCGCCAGCAGCTTGGGGACAGGGTCCTACAATGAGCAGTTCTTC
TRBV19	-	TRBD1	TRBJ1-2	CASIPGTGVYGYTF	TGTGCCAGTATCCCAGGGACAGGGGTCTATGGCTACACCTTC
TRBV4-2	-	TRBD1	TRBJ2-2	CASSPQGTGELFF	TGTGCCAGCAGCCCACAGGGGACCGGGGAGCTGTTTTTT
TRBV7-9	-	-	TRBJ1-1	CASSLNTEAFF	TGTGCCAGCAGCCTCAACACTGAAGCTTTCTTT
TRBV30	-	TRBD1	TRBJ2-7	CAWQLTTGSYEQYF	TGTGCCTGGCAGCTGACGACAGGGAGCTACGAGCAGTACTTC
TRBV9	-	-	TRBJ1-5	CASSVEDGINQPQHF	TGTGCCAGCAGCGTAGAGGACGGGATTAATCAGCCCCAGCATTTT
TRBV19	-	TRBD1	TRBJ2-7	CASSPGTGYEQYF	TGTGCCAGTAGTCCAGGGACAGGGTACGAGCAGTACTTC
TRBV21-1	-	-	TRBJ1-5	CASSTQQDRDNQPQHF	TGTGCCAGCAGCACCCAACAGGACAGGGACAATCAGCCCCAGCATTTT
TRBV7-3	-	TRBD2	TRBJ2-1	CASSPGRGREANEQFF	TGTGCCAGCAGCCCGGGTCGGGGGAGGGAGGCGAATGAGCAGTTCTTC
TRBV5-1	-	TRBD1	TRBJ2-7	CASSPGTAYEQYF	TGCGCCAGCAGCCCCGGGACAGCCTACGAGCAGTACTTC
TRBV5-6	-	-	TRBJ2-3	CASSLTQRTDTQYF	TGTGCCAGCAGCTTGACACAGCGCACAGATACGCAGTATTTT
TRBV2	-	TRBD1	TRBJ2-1	CASIGQGAHNEQFF	TGTGCCAGCATCGGACAGGGGGCCCACAATGAGCAGTTCTTC
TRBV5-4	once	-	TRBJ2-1	CASSLDFPDEQFF	TGTGCCAGCAGCTTGGACTTCCCCGATGAGCAGTTCTTC
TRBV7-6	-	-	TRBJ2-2	CASSLDSHYATNTGELFF	TGTGCCAGCAGCTTAGATTCCCACTATGCGACGAACACCGGGGAGCTGTTTTTT
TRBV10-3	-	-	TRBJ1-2	CAISDYGEGEYGYTF	TGTGCCATCAGTGACTACGGTGAAGGAGAGTATGGCTACACCTTC
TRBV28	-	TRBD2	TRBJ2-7	CASSSTSSGGSWEQYF	TGTGCCAGCAGTTCGACTTCTAGCGGAGGGAGCTGGGAGCAGTACTTC
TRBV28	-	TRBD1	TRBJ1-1	CASSLGGVNTEAFF	TGTGCCAGCAGCTTAGGGGGCGTGAACACTGAAGCTTTCTTT
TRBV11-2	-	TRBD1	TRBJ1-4	CASSLQGANEKLFF	TGTGCCAGCAGCCTCCAGGGGGCTAATGAAAAACTGTTTTTT
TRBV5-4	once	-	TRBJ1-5	CASSQDEGANNQPQHF	TGTGCCAGCAGCCAAGATGAAGGGGCGAACAATCAGCCCCAGCATTTT
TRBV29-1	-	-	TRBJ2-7	CSVRTGSSYEQYF	TGCAGCGTTCGAACAGGGAGCTCCTACGAGCAGTACTTC
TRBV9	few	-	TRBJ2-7	CASSVEGTSTSEQYF	TGTGCCAGCAGCGTAGAGGGAACTAGTACTAGCGAGCAGTACTTC
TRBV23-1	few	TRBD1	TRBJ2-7	CARGTARAYEQYF	TGCGCCAGGGGGACAGCGAGGGCCTACGAGCAGTACTTC
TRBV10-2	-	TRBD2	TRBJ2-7	CASRDPSGRSPYEQYF	TGCGCCAGCAGGGACCCTAGCGGGAGGTCCCCCTACGAGCAGTACTTC
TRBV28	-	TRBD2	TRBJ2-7	CASTRTSGRYEQYF	TGTGCCAGCACCCGAACTAGCGGGAGATACGAGCAGTACTTC
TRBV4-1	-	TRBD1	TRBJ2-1	CASSRKGQDTYNEQFF	TGCGCCAGCAGCCGCAAGGGACAGGATACCTACAATGAGCAGTTCTTC
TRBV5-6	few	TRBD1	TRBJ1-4	CASRPGTANEKLFF	TGTGCCAGCAGACCCGGGACAGCTAATGAAAAACTGTTTTTT